One and the same sample provided the 28 T cell receptor beta chains below, sequenced in a study of Ad26.COV2.S vaccination and SARS-CoV-2 variants. Assay used: immunoSEQ multiplex PCR; TCRdb lists only in-frame clones, some missing. The repertoire consists of some 370,000 clones, with approximately 83% occurring once and the leading ten covering about 7.4%. Treatment: roughly 18 received Ad26.COV2.S at low or high dose, single or two shots; a few received placebo; per-sample allocation not given. Collection of samples fell on day 63 after the first vaccine or placebo injection. This material consisted of peripheral blood, taken in a trial of Ad26.COV2.S vaccine versus placebo. The receptors stem from a person between 18 and 65 years old who received the Ad26.COV2.S COVID-19 vaccine or a placebo.

The gene calls are TRBV18 and TRBJ1-3; TRBD1 agrees at 8 bases. V lost 1 base to trimming and J lost 4 bases; unmatched junction nucleotides: 9. The CDR3 sequence is 17 residues long. Per germline, CDR1 KGHSH and CDR2 LQKENI. The CDR3 spells CASSPLLGQGQGNTIYF. The CDR3 bases are TGTGCCAGCTCACCACTGCTAGGACAGGGCCAAGGAAACACCATATATTTT.

V is TRBV29-1 and J is TRBJ2-5; 9 bases fit TRBD1. J lost 3 bases, V lost 6 bases, and 8 bases had no gene match. CDR1 and CDR2 from the germline V gene are SQVTM and ANQGSEA. CDR3 length: 14 amino acids. The CDR3: CSVTNTGGEETQYF. In DNA, the CDR3 is TGCAGCGTAACCAACACAGGGGGCGAAGAGACCCAGTACTTC. The full variable domain, its missing parts supplied by reference TRBV29-1 and TRBJ2-5, is SAVISQKPSRDICQRGTSLTIQCQVDSQVTMMFWYRQQPGQSLTLIATANQGSEATYESGFVIDKFPISRPNLTFSTLTVSNMSPEDSSIYLCSVTNTGGEETQYFGPGTRLLVL.

The chain joins TRBV2 to TRBJ1-2; D remains unclear. The CDR3 is made up of 12 amino acids. CDR1 and CDR2 (germline): SNHLY, FYNNEI. Trimming stripped 9 bases from V and 1 base from J, with 9 bases between. The CDR3 region is CARGGINYGYTF. In DNA, the CDR3 is TGTGCCAGGGGAGGGATTAACTATGGCTACACCTTC.

This chain uses TRBV13 with TRBJ2-7, with 13 bases lining up with TRBD2. V dropped 5 bases and J dropped 7; count of bases not matched to a gene: 8. In germline, CDR1 is PRHDT, CDR2 FYEKMQ (reference sequence). The CDR3 has 15 residues. CDR3 region: CASSARLAGGWEQYF. CDR3 nucleotide sequence: TGTGCCAGCAGCGCAAGACTAGCGGGGGGTTGGGAGCAGTACTTC.

In this sample, this clone turned up a few times. The chain joins TRBV5-6 to TRBJ1-1, with a possible D match to TRBD1 (5 bases). CDR1 is SGHDT, CDR2 YYEEEE, per germline. V was clipped by 2 bases and J by 4 bases, with 15 bases between them. The CDR3 spans 15 residues. DNA of the CDR3: TGTGCCAGCAGCTTAAACAGGAATCTGGGCACTGAAGCTTTCTTT. It encodes CASSLNRNLGTEAFF.

DNA of the CDR3: TGTGCCAGCAGCTTAAGCGGTGAACCGGGATACAATGAGCAGTTCTTC. Amino acids: CASSLSGEPGYNEQFF. The J gene is TRBJ2-1, the V gene TRBV7-3; maybe TRBD2 (5 bases). CDR3 length: 16 residues. Germline V gene data show CDR1 as SGHTA and CDR2 as FQGTGA. The V and J ends lost 1 base and 4 bases respectively, with 14 bases between them.

The chain is built from TRBV6-6 and TRBJ1-2; 9 positions agree with TRBD1. This CDR3 is built from 12 residues. With V trimmed by 7 bases and J by 8 bases, 5 bases remained unmatched. Germline CDR1 and CDR2: MNHNY and SVGAGI (reference sequence). The CDR3 sequence is CASNIGTGGYTF. In DNA, the CDR3 is TGTGCCAGCAATATTGGGACAGGGGGCTACACCTTC.

For this clone: Other nucleotide sequences from this sample produce the same CDR3. This chain uses TRBV5-1 with TRBJ1-1; D is ambiguous. The V end was cut by 0 bases, the J end by 6 bases, with 6 bases between. Germline V gene sequence: CDR1 SGHRS, CDR2 YFSETQ. This CDR3 is built from 12 residues. The CDR3 loop reads CASSLEGPEAFF. The DNA of the CDR3 is TGCGCCAGCAGCTTGGAAGGGCCTGAAGCTTTCTTT.

The gene calls are TRBV10-3 and TRBJ2-1; a possible D gene is TRBD2 (7 bases). V was cut by 0 bases and J by 10 bases, with 13 bases left in between. Germline V CDR1 and CDR2: ENHRY, SYGVKD. This CDR3 is 14 amino acids long. As DNA, the CDR3 is TGTGCCATCAGTGAGTCTGGGGGGGCCAGAGAGCAGTTCTTC. The encoded protein is CAISESGGAREQFF.

The DNA for the CDR3 is TGCGCCAGCAGCCAAGATTTGGGGTCTGGGAATCAGCCCCAGCATTTT. This codes for CASSQDLGSGNQPQHF. This sequence joins TRBV4-3 and TRBJ1-5; D call uncertain. The CDR3 loop spans 16 amino acids. Looked up from germline, CDR1 is LGHNA and CDR2 is YSLEER. V lost 0 bases and J 4 bases, leaving 13 bases between the germline ends.

The chain joins TRBV27 to TRBJ2-1, with 7 bases identical to TRBD2. Per the germline V gene, CDR1 is MNHEY and CDR2 is SMNVEV (reference sequence). J lost 2 bases, V lost 2 bases, and 3 bases had no gene match. The CDR3 covers 15 residues. The CDR3 loop is CASSLRLAAYNEQFF. For the CDR3, the DNA is TGTGCCAGCAGTTTACGCCTAGCGGCCTACAATGAGCAGTTCTTC.

This chain links TRBV27 with TRBJ2-2; TRBD1 matches at 10 bases. V was clipped by 5 bases and J by 3 bases; unmatched bases: 9. Germline CDR1 is MNHEY and CDR2 is SMNVEV (reference sequence). This CDR3 is 17 amino acids long. The CDR3: CASSLHSTGGDTGELFF. Here the CDR3 DNA reads TGTGCCAGCAGTCTTCATTCGACAGGGGGCGACACCGGGGAGCTGTTTTTT.

The CDR3 protein is CASSLGYNSPLHF. The CDR3 DNA reads as TGTGCCAGCAGCTTAGGGTATAATTCACCCCTCCACTTT. V and J are TRBV7-9 and TRBJ1-6; D gene uncertain. V shed 1 base and J shed 4 bases, with 2 bases lying between them. CDR1 is SEHNR and CDR2 is FQNEAQ in the germline V gene (reference sequence). The CDR3 length is 13 residues.

This chain joins TRBV7-9 and TRBJ1-3; 12 bases match TRBD1. This CDR3 has 14 amino acids. From germline, CDR1 is SEHNR and CDR2 FQNEAQ (reference sequence). The ends lost 5 bases at V and 7 bases at J; junction bases unmatched: 3. CDR3 in amino acids: CASSAGTGGNTIYF. The DNA of the CDR3 is TGTGCCAGCAGCGCCGGGACAGGGGGCAACACCATATATTTT. The whole variable domain, remainder taken from reference TRBV7-9 and TRBJ1-3, is DTGVSQNPRHKITKRGQNVTFRCDPISEHNRLYWYRQTLGQGPEFLTYFQNEAQLEKSRLLSDRFSAERPKGSFSTLEIQRTEQGDSAMYLCASSAGTGGNTIYFGEGSWLTVV.

V gene TRBV11-3 combines with J gene TRBJ1-1; D is ambiguous. The CDR3 covers 11 residues. V gave up 1 base and J gave up 6 bases, with 3 bases separating them. The germline CDR1 and CDR2 sequences are SGHNT and YENEEA. The CDR3 spells CASSLVSEAFF. CDR3 nucleotide sequence: TGTGCCAGCAGCTTAGTATCTGAAGCTTTCTTT.

V gene TRBV12-3 or TRBV12-4 combines with J gene TRBJ1-4, with D hard to call. V shed 8 bases and J shed 12 bases, with 16 bases lying between them. The CDR3 is 12 residues long. The CDR3 nucleotides are TGTGCCAGCGCGGACGCGGGAGTGGAACTGTTTTTT. This translates into CASADAGVELFF.

V is TRBV28 and J is TRBJ1-2; weak D call: TRBD1 (6 bases). The V end was cut by 3 bases, the J end by 3 bases, with 14 bases between. The CDR3 has 15 residues. The germline V gene has CDR1 MDHEN and CDR2 SYDVKM. The CDR3 loop reads CASSFGGRGDYGYTF. DNA for the CDR3: TGTGCCAGCAGTTTTGGGGGCAGGGGAGACTATGGCTACACCTTC.

A remark on this clone: Other DNA sequences in the sample encode the same CDR3. CDR3 loop: CASSLGQGQETQYF. The CDR3 region has the DNA TGCGCCAGCAGCTTGGGACAGGGCCAAGAGACCCAGTACTTC. The J gene is TRBJ2-5, the V gene TRBV5-1; the match to TRBD1 covers 7 bases. J gave up 1 base and V 0 bases, and 0 bases lay outside the gene matches. This CDR3 comprises 14 residues. Per the germline V gene, CDR1 is SGHRS and CDR2 is YFSETQ.

This clone was counted once. The chain recombines TRBV5-6 with TRBJ1-2; no reliable D call. V shed 4 bases and J shed 2 bases, with 9 bases lying between them. The germline V gene encodes CDR1 SGHDT and CDR2 YYEEEE. CDR3 length: 13 residues. The CDR3, as DNA: TGTGCCAGCAGCGAGGGTAGGAACTATGGCTACACCTTC. Translation: CASSEGRNYGYTF. Supplemented by reference TRBV5-6 and TRBJ1-2, the full variable domain reads DAGVTQSPTHLIKTRGQQVTLRCSPKSGHDTVSWYQQALGQGPQFIFQYYEEEERQRGNFPDRFSGHQFPNYSSELNVNALLLGDSALYLCASSEGRNYGYTFGSGTRLTVV.

The chain recombines TRBV13 with TRBJ2-1; D gene uncertain. The length of the CDR3 is 11 residues. V shed 3 bases and J shed 3 bases, with 0 bases lying between them. Germline CDR1 and CDR2: PRHDT and FYEKMQ (reference sequence). The CDR3 DNA reads as TGTGCCAGCAGCTTCTACAATGAGCAGTTCTTC. As protein: CASSFYNEQFF.

V usage is TRBV6-5 and J usage is TRBJ1-5; D is possibly TRBD1 (5 bases). Germline V gene data show CDR1 as MNHEY and CDR2 as SVGAGI. Deletions cut 4 bases from V and 6 bases from J, with 19 bases between. This CDR3 contains 16 residues. The CDR3 DNA reads as TGTGCCAGCAGTTCACCGAGGGGCCAATGGAGTCAGCCCCAGCATTTT. Translation: CASSSPRGQWSQPQHF.

A note on this clone: Other DNA variants within this sample encode the same CDR3. The gene calls are TRBV20-1 and TRBJ2-7; D may be TRBD2 (6 bases). The CDR3 runs to 11 residues. The V gene lost 3 bases and the J gene lost 3 bases, with 6 bases spanning the gap. Germline V gene lookup returns CDR1 DFQATT and CDR2 SNEGSKA (reference sequence). The CDR3 DNA sequence: TGCAGTGCTAGCGGGGGCTACGAGCAGTACTTC. This codes for CSASGGYEQYF.

V gene TRBV3-1 (or the pseudogene TRBV3-2) combines with J gene TRBJ2-7; D might be TRBD1 or TRBD2, each matching 5 bases. In germline, CDR1 is LGHDT, CDR2 YNNKEL (reference sequence). This CDR3 has 14 residues. V lost 1 base and J 3 bases, leaving 10 bases between the germline ends. The CDR3 spells CASSQGGWNYEQYF. DNA of the CDR3: TGTGCCAGCAGCCAAGGGGGGTGGAACTACGAGCAGTACTTC.

The chain recombines TRBV6-5 with TRBJ2-3; D ambiguous. The germline V and J ends were trimmed by 11 bases and 1 base, with 19 bases remaining between them. CDR3 length equals 15 residues. Germline CDR1 MNHEY, CDR2 SVGAGI. CDR3 sequence (DNA): TGTGCCGTCGGAACAGTCAGCGCTGGCACAGATACGCAGTATTTT. It specifies CAVGTVSAGTDTQYF.

The chain has TRBV7-2 and TRBJ1-2, with D unclear. The CDR3 covers 13 residues. Between the trimmed V and J ends, which lost 1 base and 8 bases, there was a span of 11 bases. The germline V gene has CDR1 SGHTA and CDR2 FQGNSA. The CDR3: CASSLGTRRGYTF. The CDR3, as DNA: TGTGCCAGCAGCTTAGGGACTCGGAGGGGCTACACCTTC. The variable domain in full, completed from reference TRBV7-2 and TRBJ1-2, reads GAGVSQSPSNKVTEKGKDVELRCDPISGHTALYWYRQSLGQGLEFLIYFQGNSAPDKSGLPSDRFSAERTGGSVSTLTIQRTQQEDSAVYLCASSLGTRRGYTFGSGTRLTVV.

The rearrangement links TRBV2 to TRBJ2-4; 8 nucleotides align to TRBD1. V shed 7 bases and J 0 bases; nucleotides not matched to a gene: 5. The germline CDR1 and CDR2 sequences are SNHLY and FYNNEI. The CDR3 loop spans 15 amino acids. CDR3 protein: CASTGQGLAKNIQYF. The CDR3 DNA reads as TGTGCCAGCACTGGACAGGGCCTAGCCAAAAACATTCAGTACTTC.

V gene TRBV27 combines with J gene TRBJ1-2; D gene uncertain. This CDR3 has 14 amino acids. Germline V gene data show CDR1 as MNHEY and CDR2 as SMNVEV (reference sequence). With 6 bases removed from V and 7 bases from J, the gap between germline ends came to 18 bases. In DNA, the CDR3 is TGTGCCAGCAGGTTTAGAGGTTATTCGGGTGGCTACACCTTC. Its translation: CASRFRGYSGGYTF.

The chain is built from TRBV3-1 (or the pseudogene TRBV3-2) and TRBJ2-7, with 11 bases that match TRBD2. Germline values: CDR1 LGHDT, CDR2 YNNKEL (reference sequence). The CDR3 totals 15 residues. The V gene end was trimmed by 1 base and the J gene end by 6 bases; junction bases not matched to a gene: 5. DNA of the CDR3: TGTGCCAGCAGCCAAGGGCTAGCGGGAGGCCTCGAGCAGTACTTC. Amino acids: CASSQGLAGGLEQYF.